This TCR beta chain comes out of a study of technical replicates of blood from four donors. Assay: immunoSEQ multiplex PCR; the TCRdb copy retains only in-frame clones and omits some. The sample carries 55,000 to 75,000 clones, approximately 89% recorded once. The sequence was collected from a human donor in good health. Some clones in this sample may be carry-over from other donors' samples. The sample was PBMCs.

The CDR3, as DNA: TGTGCCAGCAGCTTAACAGGGGCAGGGGGCGAGCAGTACTTC. This sequence encodes CASSLTGAGGEQYF. V usage is TRBV11-3 and J usage is TRBJ2-7; TRBD1 matches at 7 bases. The junction had 7 bases not matched to a gene; V was cut back by 2 bases and J by 6 bases. Per germline, CDR1 SGHNT and CDR2 YENEEA. This CDR3 spans 14 amino acids. The variable domain in full, with the rest retrieved from reference TRBV11-3 and TRBJ2-7, is EAGVVQSPRYKIIEKKQPVAFWCNPISGHNTLYWYLQNLGQGPELLIRYENEEAVDDSQLPKDRFSAERLKGVDSTLKIQPAELGDSAVYLCASSLTGAGGEQYFGPGTRLTVT.